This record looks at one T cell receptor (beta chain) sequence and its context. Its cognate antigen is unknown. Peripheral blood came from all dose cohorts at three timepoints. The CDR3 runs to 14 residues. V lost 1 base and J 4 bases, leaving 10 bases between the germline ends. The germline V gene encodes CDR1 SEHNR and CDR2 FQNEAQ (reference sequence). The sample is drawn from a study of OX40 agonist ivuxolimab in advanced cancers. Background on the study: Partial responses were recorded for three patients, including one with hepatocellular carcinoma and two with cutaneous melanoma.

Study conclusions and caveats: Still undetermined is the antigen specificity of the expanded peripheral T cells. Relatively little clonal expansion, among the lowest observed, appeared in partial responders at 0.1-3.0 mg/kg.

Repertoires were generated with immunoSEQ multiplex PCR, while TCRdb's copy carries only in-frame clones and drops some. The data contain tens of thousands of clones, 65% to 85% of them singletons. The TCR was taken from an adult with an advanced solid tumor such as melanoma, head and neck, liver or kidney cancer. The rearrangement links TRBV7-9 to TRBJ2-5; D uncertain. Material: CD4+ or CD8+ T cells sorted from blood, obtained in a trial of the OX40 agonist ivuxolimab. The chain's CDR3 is CASSLGNLGETQYF. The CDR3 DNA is TGTGCCAGCAGCTTAGGAAATTTGGGAGAGACCCAGTACTTC.